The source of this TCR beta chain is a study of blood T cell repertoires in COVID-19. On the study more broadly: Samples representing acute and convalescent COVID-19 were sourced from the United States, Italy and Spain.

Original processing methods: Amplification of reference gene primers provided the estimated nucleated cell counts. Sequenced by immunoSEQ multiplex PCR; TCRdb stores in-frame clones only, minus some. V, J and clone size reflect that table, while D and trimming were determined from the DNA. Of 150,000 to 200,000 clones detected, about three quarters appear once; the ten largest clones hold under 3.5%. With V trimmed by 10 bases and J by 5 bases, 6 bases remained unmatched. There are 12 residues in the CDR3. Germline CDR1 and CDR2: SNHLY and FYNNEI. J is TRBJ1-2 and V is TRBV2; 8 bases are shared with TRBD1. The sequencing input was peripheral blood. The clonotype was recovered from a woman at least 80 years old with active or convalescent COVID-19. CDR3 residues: CANDRGGYGYTF. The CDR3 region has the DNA TGTGCCAACGACAGGGGAGGGTATGGCTACACCTTC. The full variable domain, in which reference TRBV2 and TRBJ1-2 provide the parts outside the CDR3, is EPEVTQTPSHQVTQMGQEVILRCVPISNHLYFYWYRQILGQKVEFLVSFYNNEISEKSEIFDDQFSVERPDGSNFTLKIRSTKLEDSAMYFCANDRGGYGYTFGSGTRLTVV.